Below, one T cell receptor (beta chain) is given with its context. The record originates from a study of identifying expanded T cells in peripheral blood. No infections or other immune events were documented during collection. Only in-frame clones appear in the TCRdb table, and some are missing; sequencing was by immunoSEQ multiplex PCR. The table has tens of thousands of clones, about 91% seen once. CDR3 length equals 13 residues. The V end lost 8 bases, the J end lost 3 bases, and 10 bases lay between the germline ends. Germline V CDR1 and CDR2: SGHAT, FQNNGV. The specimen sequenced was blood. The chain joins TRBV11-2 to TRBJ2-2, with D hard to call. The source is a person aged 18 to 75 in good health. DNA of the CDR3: TGTGCCAGCCCCCGGACCGACACCGGGGAGCTGTTTTTT. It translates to CASPRTDTGELFF.